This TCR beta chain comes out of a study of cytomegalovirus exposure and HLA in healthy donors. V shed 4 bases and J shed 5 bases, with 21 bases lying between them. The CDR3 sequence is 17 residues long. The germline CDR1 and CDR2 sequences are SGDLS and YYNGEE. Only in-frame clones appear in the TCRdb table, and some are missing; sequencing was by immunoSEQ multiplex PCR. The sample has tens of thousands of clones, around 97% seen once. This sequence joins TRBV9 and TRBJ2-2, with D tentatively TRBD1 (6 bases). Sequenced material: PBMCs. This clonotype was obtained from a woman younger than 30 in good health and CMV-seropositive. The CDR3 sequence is CASSPQPGAILTGELFF. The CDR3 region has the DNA TGTGCCAGCAGCCCTCAACCAGGGGCGATTCTGACCGGGGAGCTGTTTTTT.